The table lists the clone carrying this T cell receptor beta chain with a few counts. The antigen remains undetermined. These data are taken from a study of identical twins. Study-wide points: Zero-insertion findings could be partly confounded by invariant cells (MAIT and iNKT cells). With abundant cord blood beta clonotypes, insertions were fewer; memory repertoires showed no such pattern.

cDNA carried unique molecular identifiers, and a universal primer site was added by template switching. TCRdb re-called the 5' RACE reads with MiXCR, one entry per CDR3 protein. In the table there are hundreds of thousands of distinct CDR3 sequences, around 6% of which are singletons. The V end lost 1 base, the J end lost 4 bases, and 11 bases lay between the germline ends. Germline V gene lookup returns CDR1 SGHTA and CDR2 FQGNSA. This CDR3 is 15 amino acids long. The sequenced material came from naive T cells sorted from blood. The receptor was isolated from a man between 18 and 29 years old in good health. The V gene is TRBV7-2, the J gene TRBJ1-5; tentatively, D is TRBD1 (5 bases). The CDR3 sequence: CASSLVQGGNQPQHF. For the CDR3, the DNA is TGTGCCAGCAGCTTAGTCCAGGGCGGGAATCAGCCCCAGCATTTT.